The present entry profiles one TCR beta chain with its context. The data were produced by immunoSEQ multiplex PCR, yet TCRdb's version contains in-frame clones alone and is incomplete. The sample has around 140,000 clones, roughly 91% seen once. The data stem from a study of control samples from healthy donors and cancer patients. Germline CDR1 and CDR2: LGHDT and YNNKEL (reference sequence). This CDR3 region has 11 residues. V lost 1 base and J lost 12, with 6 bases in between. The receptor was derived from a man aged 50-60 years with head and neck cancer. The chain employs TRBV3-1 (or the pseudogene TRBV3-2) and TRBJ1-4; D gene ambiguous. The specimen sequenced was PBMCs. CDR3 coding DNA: TGTGCCAGCAGCCAAGCCGTGGAACTGTTTTTT. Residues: CASSQAVELFF.